What follows are 31 T cell receptor beta chains derived from one specimen sequenced in a study of cytomegalovirus exposure and HLA in healthy donors. Primers: 60 Vbeta forward and 13 Jbeta reverse. This table comes from immunoSEQ multiplex PCR, and its TCRdb copy is limited to in-frame clones, with some not included. The top ten clones hold less than 3% of a sample with about 110,000 clones, 71% of them seen once. The sample comprised PBMCs. The receptors come from a female donor in good health and CMV-seronegative.

The J gene is TRBJ1-1, the V gene TRBV9, with D unresolved. Germline V lookup: CDR1 SGDLS, CDR2 YYNGEE. This CDR3 has 13 residues. The V gene lost 4 bases and the J gene lost 1 base, with 8 bases spanning the gap. The CDR3 loop is CASSPLKNTEAFF. For the CDR3, the DNA is TGTGCCAGCAGCCCCCTTAAGAACACTGAAGCTTTCTTT.

The chain uses TRBV19 and TRBJ2-3; TRBD2 matches at 12 bases. The CDR3 runs 15 residues. V shed 5 bases and J 0 bases; nucleotides not matched to a gene: 0. The V gene's germline CDR1 is LNHDA and CDR2 SQIVND (reference sequence). In DNA form, the CDR3 reads TGTGCCAGTAGTGGACTAGCGGGGAGCACAGATACGCAGTATTTT. As protein: CASSGLAGSTDTQYF.

The genes are TRBV19 and TRBJ2-1; the match to TRBD2 covers 7 bases. The CDR3 contains 16 residues. CDR1 and CDR2 (germline): LNHDA, SQIVND (reference sequence). Trimming took 3 bases from V and 4 from J; bases not matched to a gene: 9. CDR3 nucleotide sequence: TGTGCCAGTAGTATCCCATCTAGCGGTACTTACAATGAGCAGTTCTTC. It translates to CASSIPSSGTYNEQFF.

CDR3 residues: CSVRERAVNYGYTF. The CDR3 DNA reads as TGCAGCGTCCGGGAGAGGGCCGTTAACTATGGCTACACCTTC. The chain is built from TRBV29-1 and TRBJ1-2; D is unresolved. The CDR3 has 14 amino acids. Germline V gives CDR1 SQVTM, CDR2 ANQGSEA. Between the trimmed V and J ends, which lost 6 bases and 1 base, there was a span of 15 bases.

The chain uses TRBV7-9 and TRBJ1-2; tentative D call: TRBD1 (5 bases). Germline V gene lookup returns CDR1 SEHNR and CDR2 FQNEAQ (reference sequence). The CDR3 spans 13 residues. V lost 4 bases and J 2 bases, leaving 8 bases between the germline ends. CDR3 sequence (DNA): TGTGCCAGCAGCTCGACAGAGAACTATGGCTACACCTTC. This encodes CASSSTENYGYTF.

This sequence joins TRBV28 and TRBJ1-2, with D possibly being TRBD1 (5 bases). CDR1 is MDHEN and CDR2 is SYDVKM in the germline V gene. The CDR3 spans 13 residues. V shed 11 bases and J shed 0 bases, with 13 bases lying between them. CDR3 residues: CAATGAANYGYTF. The CDR3 DNA reads TGTGCCGCTACAGGCGCGGCTAACTATGGCTACACCTTC.

J is TRBJ2-7 and V is TRBV30; D possibly corresponds to TRBD1 (6 bases). CDR1 and CDR2 from the germline V gene are GTSNPN and SVGIG (reference sequence). The CDR3 totals 16 residues. The V end lost 1 base, the J end lost 2 bases, and 18 bases lay between the germline ends. CDR3 nucleotides: TGTGCCTGGAGTGGTCGTAGTGGACAGAGGCCCTACGAGCAGTACTTC. Its protein is CAWSGRSGQRPYEQYF. The full variable domain, its missing parts supplied by reference TRBV30 and TRBJ2-7, is SQTIHQWPATLVQPVGSPLSLECTVEGTSNPNLYWYRQAAGRGLQLLFYSVGIGQISSEVPQNLSASRPQDRQFILSSKKLLLSDSGFYLCAWSGRSGQRPYEQYFGPGTRLTVT.

In regard to this clone: One end of the junction fails to match germline, which may point to a read error. The J gene is TRBJ2-1, the V gene TRBV7-7; D is perhaps TRBD1 (7 bases). The CDR3 runs to 13 residues. CDR1 and CDR2 from the germline V gene are SSHAT and FNYEAQ (reference sequence). DNA for the CDR3: TGTGCTAGCAGCCTCAGGGGGGCCACTGAGCAGTTCTTC. Its translation: CASSLRGATEQFF.

The chain carries TRBV5-1 and TRBJ2-5; the match to TRBD2 covers 9 bases. CDR3 length equals 19 residues. The ends lost 7 bases at V and 2 bases at J; junction bases unmatched: 21. CDR1 and CDR2 from the germline V gene are SGHRS and YFSETQ. The chain's CDR3 is CASRPGWQGTSTGQETQYF. CDR3 nucleotides: TGCGCCAGCCGTCCCGGGTGGCAGGGGACTAGCACGGGTCAAGAGACCCAGTACTTC. The full variable domain, with the rest looked up from reference TRBV5-1 and TRBJ2-5, is KAGVTQTPRYLIKTRGQQVTLSCSPISGHRSVSWYQQTPGQGLQFLFEYFSETQRNKGNFPGRFSGRQFSNSRSEMNVSTLELGDSALYLCASRPGWQGTSTGQETQYFGPGTRLLVL.

The chain uses TRBV2 and TRBJ2-7; 8 bases line up with TRBD2. The CDR3 is 14 residues long. The ends lost 7 bases at V and 2 bases at J; junction bases unmatched: 7. The germline V gene encodes CDR1 SNHLY and CDR2 FYNNEI. In DNA, the CDR3 is TGTGCCAGCAAGGGACTAGTTGGTCCCTACGAGCAGTACTTC. Protein sequence: CASKGLVGPYEQYF.

The chain employs TRBV7-8 and TRBJ1-1, with TRBD1 identical over 7 bases. The germline V gene has CDR1 SGHVS and CDR2 FQNEAQ. The CDR3 contains 15 residues. The ends lost 5 bases at V and 4 bases at J; junction bases unmatched: 10. The DNA of the CDR3 is TGTGCCAGCAGCACAAGACAGGGCTTAAGCACTGAAGCTTTCTTT. Its protein product is CASSTRQGLSTEAFF.

The V and J genes are TRBV7-2 and TRBJ2-1; weak D call: TRBD1 (6 bases). Germline values: CDR1 SGHTA, CDR2 FQGNSA. V was shortened by 3 bases and J by 7 bases, with 16 bases between the two germline ends. This CDR3 is built from 15 residues. The DNA of the CDR3 is TGTGCCAGCAGCTTGAGCGTTCAGGGGTTAAATGAGCAGTTCTTC. Translating it yields CASSLSVQGLNEQFF.

This clone was observed at least ten times. The chain carries TRBV7-9 and TRBJ2-4; maybe TRBD2 (5 bases). CDR1 and CDR2 from the germline V gene are SEHNR and FQNEAQ (reference sequence). Trimming took 5 bases from V and 5 from J, leaving 16 bases between them. This CDR3 is built from 15 residues. The CDR3 is CASSPKRRVENIQYF. CDR3 bases: TGTGCCAGCAGCCCGAAGCGGCGGGTGGAAAACATTCAGTACTTC.

The chain joins TRBV5-4 to TRBJ2-1; 13 bases line up with TRBD2. Trimming removed 1 base from V and 7 bases from J; junction bases left unmatched: 5. The germline V gene has CDR1 SGHNT and CDR2 YYREEE (reference sequence). This CDR3 region has 16 residues. CDR3 bases: TGTGCCAGCAGCTTGACTAGCGGGAGGGCCATTAATGAGCAGTTCTTC. This translates into CASSLTSGRAINEQFF.

J is TRBJ1-1 and V is TRBV19, with D perhaps matching TRBD1 (6 bases). This CDR3 is 14 amino acids long. The V gene's germline CDR1 is LNHDA and CDR2 SQIVND (reference sequence). The V gene lost 5 bases and the J gene lost 0 bases, with 10 bases spanning the gap. In DNA form, the CDR3 reads TGTGCCAGTAGTTTCCAGGGGTTGAACACTGAAGCTTTCTTT. As protein: CASSFQGLNTEAFF.

CDR3 sequence reads: CASSRLPWVPGREQYF. The CDR3 nucleotides are TGTGCCAGCAGCCGATTGCCGTGGGTCCCAGGTCGCGAGCAGTACTTC. The chain combines TRBV14 with TRBJ2-7; D not certain. V dropped 4 bases and J dropped 6 bases, with 22 bases sitting between them. The CDR3 covers 16 residues. Germline CDR1 SGHDN, CDR2 FVKESK.

The V and J genes are TRBV5-1 and TRBJ2-3; the match to TRBD2 covers 9 bases. V trimming: 4 bases; J trimming: 1 base; junction bases outside the gene matches: 7. The CDR3 contains 16 residues. Germline CDR1 is SGHRS and CDR2 is YFSETQ. The CDR3 region has the DNA TGCGCCAGCAGCACATTAGCGGGAGAGGGCACAGATACGCAGTATTTT. Protein product: CASSTLAGEGTDTQYF. The whole variable domain, remainder taken from reference TRBV5-1 and TRBJ2-3, is KAGVTQTPRYLIKTRGQQVTLSCSPISGHRSVSWYQQTPGQGLQFLFEYFSETQRNKGNFPGRFSGRQFSNSRSEMNVSTLELGDSALYLCASSTLAGEGTDTQYFGPGTRLTVL.

This clone was seen a single time. V gene TRBV4-2 combines with J gene TRBJ2-1; 9 positions match TRBD2. This CDR3 region has 16 residues. The junction had 6 bases not matched to a gene; V was cut back by 2 bases and J by 4 bases. Looked up from germline, CDR1 is LGHNA and CDR2 is YNFKEQ. The DNA of the CDR3 is TGTGCCAGCAGCCAAACGAATAGCGGGAGATACAATGAGCAGTTCTTC. Its translation: CASSQTNSGRYNEQFF.

The rearrangement links TRBV5-4 to TRBJ1-3; 10 bases line up with TRBD1. The trim removed 4 bases at V and 2 bases at J, leaving 3 bases unmatched. Germline loops: CDR1 SGHNT, CDR2 YYREEE (reference sequence). This CDR3 contains 15 residues. DNA of the CDR3: TGTGCCAGCAGCAAGGACAGGGGGGCTGGAAACACCATATATTTT. Its protein is CASSKDRGAGNTIYF.

This chain connects TRBV7-3 to TRBJ2-6; 7 bases match TRBD1. After removal of 5 bases from V and 1 base from J, the junction contained 2 bases not matched to a gene. This CDR3 contains 15 residues. Germline lookup yields CDR1 SGHTA and CDR2 FQGTGA. The CDR3 sequence: CASSRGQSGANVLTF. In nucleotides, the CDR3 is TGTGCCAGCAGCAGGGGGCAGTCTGGGGCCAACGTCCTGACTTTC.

This sequence joins TRBV7-6 and TRBJ1-5; the D gene is possibly TRBD1 (5 bases). The V and J ends lost 5 bases and 6 bases respectively, with 11 bases between them. Germline CDR1 SGHVS, CDR2 FNYEAQ. The CDR3 runs to 13 residues. The CDR3 DNA reads TGTGCCAGCAGCCGCGGCAGGGCTCAGCCCCAGCATTTT. Translating it yields CASSRGRAQPQHF.

CDR3: CASSLSSGFSYNEQFF. The CDR3, as DNA: TGCGCCAGCAGCTTGAGTAGCGGGTTTTCCTACAATGAGCAGTTCTTC. The chain is built from TRBV5-1 and TRBJ2-1, with 7 bases fitting TRBD2. Trimming cost V 1 base and J 1 base; bases outside gene matches: 5. Germline loops: CDR1 SGHRS, CDR2 YFSETQ. The CDR3 is made up of 16 amino acids.

The rearrangement uses TRBV4-1 and TRBJ1-1; D gene uncertain. V was clipped by 7 bases and J by 0 bases, with 15 bases between them. The V gene's germline CDR1 is MGHRA and CDR2 YSYEKL. The CDR3 has 15 amino acids. The CDR3 sequence is CASTASQALNTEAFF. The CDR3 nucleotides are TGCGCCAGCACCGCGTCCCAGGCCTTGAACACTGAAGCTTTCTTT.

The chain has TRBV10-2 and TRBJ2-1; tentatively, D is TRBD2 (6 bases). CDR1 WSHSY and CDR2 SAAADI come from the germline V gene. The CDR3 consists of 15 residues. Trimming removed 11 bases at V and 2 bases at J, with 19 bases between. In DNA form, the CDR3 reads TGCGCCGTAATAGCCGCGACTAGAACCTACAATGAGCAGTTCTTC. Its protein is CAVIAATRTYNEQFF.

The gene calls are TRBV7-9 and TRBJ2-7; maybe TRBD1 (7 bases). The CDR3 is 15 residues long. Germline V gives CDR1 SEHNR, CDR2 FQNEAQ (reference sequence). Trimming left V 2 bases short and J 2 bases short, with 13 bases between. The CDR3 reads CASSLTEGAAYEQYF. The CDR3 DNA is TGTGCCAGCAGCTTAACGGAGGGGGCGGCCTACGAGCAGTACTTC.

The chain carries TRBV13 and TRBJ2-5; 8 nucleotides agree with TRBD1. Germline loops: CDR1 PRHDT, CDR2 FYEKMQ (reference sequence). The CDR3 covers 15 residues. V was pared by 3 bases and J by 1 base, with 4 bases of the junction left unmatched. The CDR3 region is CASSLGQVGQETQYF. The CDR3 DNA reads as TGTGCCAGCAGCTTGGGACAGGTGGGCCAAGAGACCCAGTACTTC.

The chain couples TRBV10-2 to TRBJ2-2, with 7 bases aligning to TRBD2. J lost 0 bases, V lost 5 bases, and 6 bases had no gene match. The germline CDR1 and CDR2 sequences are WSHSY and SAAADI. The CDR3 contains 16 residues. The CDR3 region is CASSQTSTANTGELFF. CDR3 nucleotide sequence: TGCGCCAGCAGTCAGACTAGCACTGCGAACACCGGGGAGCTGTTTTTT.

This clone was counted between two and nine times. The chain uses TRBV29-1 and TRBJ2-1, with 7 positions matching TRBD2. The V and J ends lost 0 bases and 9 bases, in that order; junction bases with no gene match: 14. The V gene's germline CDR1 is SQVTM and CDR2 ANQGSEA. The CDR3 covers 16 residues. CDR3 sequence (DNA): TGCAGCGTTGAAGATCGGGGTTTAGCGGGTTGGGGTGAGCAGTTCTTC. Protein product: CSVEDRGLAGWGEQFF.

A few counts support this clone. Distinct nucleotide sequences in the sample also encode this CDR3. The chain couples TRBV7-6 to TRBJ2-5; D possibly corresponds to TRBD1 (5 bases). CDR1 and CDR2 (germline): SGHVS, FNYEAQ. Trimming pared 5 bases from V and 2 bases from J, leaving 12 bases between. This CDR3 has 14 residues. CDR3 DNA: TGTGCCAGCAGCCAAATGGGGCAGCAAGAGACCCAGTACTTC. It codes for CASSQMGQQETQYF.

This clone was observed a handful of times. This rearrangement joins TRBV7-9 to TRBJ2-1, with D possibly matching TRBD2 (5 bases). This CDR3 is 16 amino acids long. The germline V gene has CDR1 SEHNR and CDR2 FQNEAQ (reference sequence). V was clipped by 4 bases and J by 8 bases, with 21 bases between them. As DNA, the CDR3 is TGTGCCAGCAGCTCGACTGTCTCAACCCCCGGGGATGAGCAGTTCTTC. This translates into CASSSTVSTPGDEQFF.

This clone was detected only once. The chain recombines TRBV27 with TRBJ1-3; 7 nucleotides align to TRBD1. After removal of 6 bases from V and 0 bases from J, the junction contained 11 bases not matched to a gene. The CDR3 extends over 17 amino acids. Germline lookup yields CDR1 MNHEY and CDR2 SMNVEV (reference sequence). CDR3: CASSPRNRGYSGNTIYF. The CDR3, as DNA: TGTGCCAGCAGCCCAAGAAACAGGGGCTACTCTGGAAACACCATATATTTT.